This entry concerns a single T cell receptor (beta chain). The data belong to a study of cytomegalovirus exposure and HLA in healthy donors. The germline V and J ends were trimmed by 1 base and 4 bases, with 10 bases remaining between them. CDR1 and CDR2 (germline): SGHVS, FNYEAQ. The CDR3 length is 14 residues. Amplification used 60 Vbeta primers and 13 Jbeta primers. The protocol was immunoSEQ multiplex PCR, while the TCRdb copy is restricted to in-frame clones and leaves out a portion. The sample has more than 95,000 clones; approximately 86% are singletons. Sequences were obtained from PBMCs. The V and J genes are TRBV7-6 and TRBJ1-1; no clear D. The sequence was collected from a man between 18 and 29 years old in good health and CMV-seronegative. Written as DNA, the CDR3 is TGTGCCAGCAGCTTAGGAGGCGGTTCCACTGAAGCTTTCTTT. Translated, it gives CASSLGGGSTEAFF.